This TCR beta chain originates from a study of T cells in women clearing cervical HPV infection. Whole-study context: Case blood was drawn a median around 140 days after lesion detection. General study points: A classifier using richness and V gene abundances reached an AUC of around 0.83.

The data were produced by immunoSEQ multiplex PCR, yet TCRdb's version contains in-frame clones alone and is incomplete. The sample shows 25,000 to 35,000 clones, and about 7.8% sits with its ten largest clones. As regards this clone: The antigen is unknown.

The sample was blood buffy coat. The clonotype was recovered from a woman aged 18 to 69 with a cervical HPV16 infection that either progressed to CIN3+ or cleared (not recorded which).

CDR3 DNA (partial): TGCGCCAGTGGACAGGGTCTTGACACTGAA. As protein: CASGQGLDTE. The whole CDR3 region reads CASGQGLDTEAFF. The rearrangement uses TRBV10-2 and TRBJ1-1; TRBD1 matches at 8 bases. The read ends 3 residues shy of where the CDR3 ends; the end is completed using the germline J gene. The V segment lost 9 bases and the J segment 3 bases; nucleotides outside the gene matches: 6. There are 13 residues in the CDR3. Germline values: CDR1 WSHSY, CDR2 SAAADI.